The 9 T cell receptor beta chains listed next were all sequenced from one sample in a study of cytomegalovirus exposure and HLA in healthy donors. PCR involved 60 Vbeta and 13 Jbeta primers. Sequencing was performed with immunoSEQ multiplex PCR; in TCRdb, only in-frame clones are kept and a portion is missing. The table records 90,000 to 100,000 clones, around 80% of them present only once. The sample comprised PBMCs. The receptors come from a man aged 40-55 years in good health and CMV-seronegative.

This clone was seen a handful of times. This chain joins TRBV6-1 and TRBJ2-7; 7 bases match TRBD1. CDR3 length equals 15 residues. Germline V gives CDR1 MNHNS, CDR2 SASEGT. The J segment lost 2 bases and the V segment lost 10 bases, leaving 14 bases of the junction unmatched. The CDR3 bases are TGTGCCACCGCTCTGAGGGGGCAGGACCCCTACGAGCAGTACTTC. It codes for CATALRGQDPYEQYF.

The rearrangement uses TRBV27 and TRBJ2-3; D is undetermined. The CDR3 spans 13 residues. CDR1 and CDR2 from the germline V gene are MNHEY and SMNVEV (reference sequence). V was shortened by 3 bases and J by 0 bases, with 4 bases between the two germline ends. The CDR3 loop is CASSFLSTDTQYF. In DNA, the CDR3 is TGTGCCAGCAGTTTTCTCAGCACAGATACGCAGTATTTT.

The chain's CDR3 is CASNPPHPGLSNQPQHF. CDR3 coding DNA: TGTGCCAGCAATCCCCCGCACCCTGGCCTTAGCAATCAGCCCCAGCATTTT. The gene calls are TRBV28 and TRBJ1-5; D unresolved. The CDR3 has 17 amino acids. The V and J ends lost 7 bases and 0 bases respectively, with 19 bases between them. Germline CDR1 and CDR2: MDHEN and SYDVKM.

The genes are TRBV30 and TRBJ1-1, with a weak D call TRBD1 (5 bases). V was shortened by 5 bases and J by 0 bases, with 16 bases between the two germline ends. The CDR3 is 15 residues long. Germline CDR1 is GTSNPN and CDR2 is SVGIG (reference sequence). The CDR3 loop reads CAWGALGSMNTEAFF. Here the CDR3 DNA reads TGTGCCTGGGGGGCGTTGGGGTCCATGAACACTGAAGCTTTCTTT.

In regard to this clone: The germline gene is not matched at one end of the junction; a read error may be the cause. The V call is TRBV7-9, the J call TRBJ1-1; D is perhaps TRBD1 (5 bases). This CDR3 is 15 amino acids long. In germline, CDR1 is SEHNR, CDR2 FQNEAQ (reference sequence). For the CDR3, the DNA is TGTTCCAGCAGCTTAGGTCAGGGAGGTTTGACTGAAGCTTTCTTT. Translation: CSSSLGQGGLTEAFF.

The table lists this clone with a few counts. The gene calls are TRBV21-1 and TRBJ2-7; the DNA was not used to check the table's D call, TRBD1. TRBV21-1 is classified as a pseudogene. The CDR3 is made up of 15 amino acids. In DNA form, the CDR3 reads TGTGCCAGCAGCAACACACAGGGGGCGGGGGGCGAGCAGTACTTC. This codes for CASSNTQGAGGEQYF.

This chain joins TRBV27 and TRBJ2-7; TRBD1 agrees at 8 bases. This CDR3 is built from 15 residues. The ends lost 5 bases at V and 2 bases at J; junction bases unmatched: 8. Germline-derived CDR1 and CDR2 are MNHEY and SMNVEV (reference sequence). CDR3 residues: CASSPGTGNTYEQYF. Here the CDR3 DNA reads TGTGCCAGCAGTCCCGGGACAGGAAACACCTACGAGCAGTACTTC.

CDR3 sequence reads: CASRTGRGVYGYTF. The CDR3 bases are TGTGCCAGCAGGACCGGACGGGGAGTATATGGCTACACCTTC. The V call is TRBV2, the J call TRBJ1-2; D is undetermined. V was pared by 6 bases and J by 5 bases, with 16 bases between. From germline, CDR1 is SNHLY and CDR2 FYNNEI. The CDR3 spans 14 residues.

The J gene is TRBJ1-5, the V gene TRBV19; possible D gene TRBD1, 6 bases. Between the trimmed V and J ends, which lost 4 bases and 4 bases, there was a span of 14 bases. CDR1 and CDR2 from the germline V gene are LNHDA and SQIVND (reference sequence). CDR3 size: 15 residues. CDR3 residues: CASSTTGQRNQPQHF. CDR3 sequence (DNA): TGTGCCAGTAGTACAACCGGACAGAGGAATCAGCCCCAGCATTTT. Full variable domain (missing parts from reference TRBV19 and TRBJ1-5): DGGITQSPKYLFRKEGQNVTLSCEQNLNHDAMYWYRQDPGQGLRLIYYSQIVNDFQKGDIAEGYSVSREKKESFPLTVTSAQKNPTAFYLCASSTTGQRNQPQHFGDGTRLSIL.